One sample yielded the 2 T cell receptor beta chains listed below, sequenced in a study of blood T cell repertoires in COVID-19. Libraries were prepared by immunoSEQ multiplex PCR; TCRdb keeps only in-frame clonotypes and omits some of them. The table has hundreds of thousands of clones, roughly 90% seen once. Sequencing used PBMCs or T cells enriched from blood (not recorded which). These receptors all come from a woman aged 25-40 years with acute COVID-19.

This chain uses TRBV7-2 with TRBJ1-6; perhaps TRBD1 as D (6 bases). The CDR3 runs 16 residues. The V end lost 0 bases, the J end lost 4 bases, and 10 bases lay between the germline ends. CDR1 and CDR2 from the germline V gene are SGHTA and FQGNSA. DNA for the CDR3: TGTGCCAGCAGCTTAGCGGGGGACATATATAATTCACCCCTCCACTTT. Protein product: CASSLAGDIYNSPLHF.

The V call is TRBV19, the J call TRBJ1-2, with TRBD1 as a possible D gene (5 bases). The CDR3 loop spans 13 amino acids. Deletions cut 1 base from V and 7 bases from J, with 10 bases between. Germline V gene sequence: CDR1 LNHDA, CDR2 SQIVND (reference sequence). CDR3 loop: CASSIAGGIGYTF. The DNA of the CDR3 is TGTGCCAGTAGTATAGCTGGGGGGATTGGCTACACCTTC.